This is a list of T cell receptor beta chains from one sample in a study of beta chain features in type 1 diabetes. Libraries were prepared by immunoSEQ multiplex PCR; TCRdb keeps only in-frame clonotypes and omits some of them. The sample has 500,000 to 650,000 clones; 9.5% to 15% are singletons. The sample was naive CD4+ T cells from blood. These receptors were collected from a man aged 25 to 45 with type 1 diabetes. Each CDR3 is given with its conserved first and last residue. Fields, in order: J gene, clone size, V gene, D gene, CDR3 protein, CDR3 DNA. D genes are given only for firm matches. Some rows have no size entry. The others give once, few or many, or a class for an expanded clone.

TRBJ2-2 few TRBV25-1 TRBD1 CASRSSGGRTGELFF TGTGCCAGCAGGTCGTCAGGGGGTCGCACCGGGGAGCTGTTTTTT
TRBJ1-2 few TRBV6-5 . CASSKTGTGSGYTF TGTGCCAGCAGTAAAACCGGGACTGGGAGTGGCTACACCTTC
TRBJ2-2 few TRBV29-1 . CSVESRENTGELFF TGCAGCGTTGAAAGCAGGGAGAACACCGGGGAGCTGTTTTTT
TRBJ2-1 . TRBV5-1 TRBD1 CASSQGQGGEYNEQFF TGCGCCAGCAGCCAGGGACAGGGAGGGGAGTACAATGAGCAGTTCTTC
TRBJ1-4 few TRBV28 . CASSPGGGNGKLFF TGTGCCAGCAGCCCCGGGGGGGGAAACGGAAAACTGTTTTTT
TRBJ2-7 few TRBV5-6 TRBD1 CASSLPGTGYYEQYF TGTGCCAGCAGTTTGCCGGGGACAGGGTATTACGAGCAGTACTTC
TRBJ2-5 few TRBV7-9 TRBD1 CASSLGTGRGETQYF TGTGCCAGCAGCCTAGGGACAGGGCGAGGGGAGACCCAGTACTTC
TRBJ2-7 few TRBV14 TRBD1 CASSHALTGFDEQYF TGTGCCAGCAGCCATGCCTTGACAGGGTTCGACGAGCAGTACTTC
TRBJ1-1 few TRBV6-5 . CASSEPDYNTEAFF TGTGCCAGCAGTGAACCAGATTATAACACTGAAGCTTTCTTT
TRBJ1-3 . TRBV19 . CASSPSGNTIYF TGTGCCAGTAGTCCCTCGGGAAACACCATATATTTT
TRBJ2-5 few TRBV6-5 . CASSLWGYQETQYF TGTGCCAGCAGTCTTTGGGGGTACCAAGAGACCCAGTACTTC
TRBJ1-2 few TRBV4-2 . CASSKDRDGGNTF TGTGCCAGCAGCAAAGATCGGGACGGAGGAAACACCTTC
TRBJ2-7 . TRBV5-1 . CASSFPGTAIYEQYF TGCGCCAGCAGCTTTCCCGGGACCGCCATCTACGAGCAGTACTTC
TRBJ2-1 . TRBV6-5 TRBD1 CASRGQGSDNEQFF TGTGCCAGCAGGGGACAGGGAAGCGACAATGAGCAGTTCTTC
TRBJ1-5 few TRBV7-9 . CASSLGRNNQPQHF TGTGCCAGCAGCTTAGGCCGGAATAATCAGCCCCAGCATTTT
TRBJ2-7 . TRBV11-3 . CASSSGVSYEQYF TGTGCCAGCAGCTCAGGGGTCTCCTACGAGCAGTACTTC
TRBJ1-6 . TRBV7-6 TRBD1 CASSFTTGDSPLHF TGTGCCAGCAGCTTTACGACAGGGGATTCACCCCTCCACTTT
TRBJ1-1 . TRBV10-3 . CAISESDGPEAFF TGTGCCATCAGTGAGTCGGACGGCCCTGAAGCTTTCTTT
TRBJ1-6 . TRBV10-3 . CAISDPRNNSPLHF TGTGCCATCAGTGATCCCAGGAATAATTCACCCCTCCACTTT
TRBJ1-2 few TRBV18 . CASSPGDRMGGYTF TGTGCCAGCTCACCAGGGGACCGCATGGGTGGCTACACCTTC
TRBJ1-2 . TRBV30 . CAWSPVTGYTF TGTGCCTGGAGTCCAGTTACGGGCTACACCTTC
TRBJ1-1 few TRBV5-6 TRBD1 CASSLEDRVSEAFF TGTGCCAGCAGCTTAGAGGACAGGGTATCTGAAGCTTTCTTT
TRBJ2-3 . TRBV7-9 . CASSLSRGGDTQYF TGTGCCAGCAGCTTATCCAGGGGTGGAGATACGCAGTATTTT
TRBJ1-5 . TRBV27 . CASSLGFGGDQPQHF TGTGCCAGCAGTTTAGGCTTTGGGGGTGATCAGCCCCAGCATTTT
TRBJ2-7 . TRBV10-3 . CAIRGGDPVWEQYF TGTGCCATCAGAGGGGGAGACCCTGTGTGGGAGCAGTACTTC
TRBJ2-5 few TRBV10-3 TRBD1 CAISPGQGETQYF TGTGCCATCAGCCCCGGACAGGGGGAGACCCAGTACTTC
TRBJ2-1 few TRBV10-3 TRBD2 CAINPSGMHNEQFF TGTGCCATCAATCCTAGCGGAATGCATAATGAGCAGTTCTTC
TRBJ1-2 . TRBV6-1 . CASSWVLANYGYTF TGTGCCAGCTCATGGGTCCTAGCTAACTATGGCTACACCTTC
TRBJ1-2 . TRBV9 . CASSVVGGRTGYTF TGTGCCAGCAGCGTAGTTGGGGGGCGGACTGGCTACACCTTC
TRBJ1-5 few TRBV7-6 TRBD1 CASSGQDNQPQHF TGTGCCAGCAGCGGACAGGACAATCAGCCCCAGCATTTT
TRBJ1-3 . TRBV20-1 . CSARDGNTIYF TGCAGTGCTAGAGATGGAAACACCATATATTTT
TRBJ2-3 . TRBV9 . CASSTKRGTGIPDTQYF TGTGCCAGCAGCACAAAGCGTGGGACGGGCATACCAGATACGCAGTATTTT
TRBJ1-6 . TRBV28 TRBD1 CASSLSTGGFGSYNSPLHF TGTGCCAGCAGTTTATCGACAGGGGGGTTTGGGTCCTATAATTCACCCCTCCACTTT
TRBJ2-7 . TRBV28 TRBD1 CASSLAQGKGEQYF TGTGCCAGCAGTCTGGCACAGGGGAAGGGCGAGCAGTACTTC
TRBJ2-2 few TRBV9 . CASSVPLGTPNTGELFF TGTGCCAGCAGCGTACCACTCGGGACTCCTAACACCGGGGAGCTGTTTTTT
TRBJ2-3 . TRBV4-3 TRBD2 CASSQGLAGAVNTQYF TGCGCCAGCAGCCAAGGACTAGCGGGGGCGGTAAATACGCAGTATTTT
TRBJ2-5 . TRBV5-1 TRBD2 CASKLADTQYF TGCGCCAGCAAACTAGCGGACACCCAGTACTTC
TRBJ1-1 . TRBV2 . CASSSGANTEAFF TGTGCCAGCAGTTCAGGGGCAAACACTGAAGCTTTCTTT
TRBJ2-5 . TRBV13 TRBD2 CASSSRSSGGAEETQYF TGTGCCAGCAGCTCCAGGTCTAGCGGGGGGGCCGAAGAGACCCAGTACTTC
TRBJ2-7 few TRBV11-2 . CASSIRRAYEQYF TGTGCCAGCAGCATCCGACGAGCTTACGAGCAGTACTTC
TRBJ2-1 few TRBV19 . CASSSQQGQFF TGTGCCAGTAGTTCGCAGCAGGGGCAGTTCTTC
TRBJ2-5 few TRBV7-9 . CASSSGIGVETQYF TGTGCCAGCAGCTCGGGGATTGGTGTGGAGACCCAGTACTTC
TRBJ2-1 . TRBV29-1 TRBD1 CSGTDRGLRNEQFF TGCAGCGGGACGGACAGGGGGCTGCGGAATGAGCAGTTCTTC
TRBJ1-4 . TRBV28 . CASSLGPEKLFF TGTGCCAGCAGTTTGGGGCCCGAAAAACTGTTTTTT
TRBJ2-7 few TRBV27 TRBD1 CASSLGQGSYEQYF TGTGCCAGCAGTCTGGGACAGGGGTCCTACGAGCAGTACTTC
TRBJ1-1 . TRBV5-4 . CASSVGRENTEAFF TGTGCCAGCAGCGTCGGACGGGAGAACACTGAAGCTTTCTTT
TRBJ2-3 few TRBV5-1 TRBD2 CASSLTPPSGFRDTQYF TGCGCCAGCAGCCTCACTCCGCCTAGCGGGTTTAGAGATACGCAGTATTTT
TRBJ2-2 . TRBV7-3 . CASSAAGPNTGELFF TGTGCCAGCAGCGCTGCTGGGCCGAACACCGGGGAGCTGTTTTTT
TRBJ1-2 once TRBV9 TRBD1 CASSPNPDGTGGINYGYTF TGTGCCAGCAGCCCTAATCCAGACGGGACAGGGGGAATAAACTATGGCTACACCTTC